This T cell receptor (beta chain) was documented in a study of CD8 T cells in ankylosing spondylitis. Each CDR3 protein gets one entry after TCRdb re-called the 5' RACE reads with MiXCR. The sample shows 200,000 to 300,000 distinct CDR3 sequences, around 32% of them seen only once. There are a few counts of this clonotype. Its antigen remains unidentified. This CDR3 is 13 amino acids long. V was cut by 3 bases and J by 5 bases, with 9 bases left in between. CDR1 is LNHNV, CDR2 YYDKDF, per germline (reference sequence). Overall study results and limits: Disease-associated clones were reportedly significantly overrepresented in matched ankylosing spondylitis synovial fluid.

V and J are TRBV15 and TRBJ2-3; D uncertain. Material for sequencing was blood, either unsorted or a sorted T cell fraction (not recorded which). The TCR sequence derives from a male donor with ankylosing spondylitis or in good health (not recorded which). Here the CDR3 reads CATSRDRQDTQYF. The DNA of the CDR3 is TGTGCCACCAGCAGGGATCGACAAGATACGCAGTATTTT.